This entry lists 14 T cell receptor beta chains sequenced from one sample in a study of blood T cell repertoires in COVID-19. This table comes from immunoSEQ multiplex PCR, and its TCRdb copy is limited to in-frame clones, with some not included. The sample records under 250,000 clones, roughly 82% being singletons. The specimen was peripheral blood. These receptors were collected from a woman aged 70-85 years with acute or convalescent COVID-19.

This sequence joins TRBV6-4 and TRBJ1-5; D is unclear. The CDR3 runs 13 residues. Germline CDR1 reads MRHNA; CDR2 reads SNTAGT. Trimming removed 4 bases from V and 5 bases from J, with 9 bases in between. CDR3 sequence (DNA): TGTGCCAGCAGTGTTGGGAGGGATCAGCCCCAGCATTTT. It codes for CASSVGRDQPQHF.

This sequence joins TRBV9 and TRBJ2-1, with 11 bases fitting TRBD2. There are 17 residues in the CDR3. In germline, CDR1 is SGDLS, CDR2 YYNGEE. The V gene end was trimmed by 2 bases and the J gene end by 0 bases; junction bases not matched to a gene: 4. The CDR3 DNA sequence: TGTGCCAGCAGCGTGTCTAGCGGGGGGTCCTCCTACAATGAGCAGTTCTTC. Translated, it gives CASSVSSGGSSYNEQFF.

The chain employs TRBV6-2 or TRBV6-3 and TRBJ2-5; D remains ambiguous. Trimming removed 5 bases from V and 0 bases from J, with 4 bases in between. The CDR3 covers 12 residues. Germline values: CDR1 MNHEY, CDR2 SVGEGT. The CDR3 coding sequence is TGTGCCAGCAGTCCGTACCAAGAGACCCAGTACTTC. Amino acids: CASSPYQETQYF.

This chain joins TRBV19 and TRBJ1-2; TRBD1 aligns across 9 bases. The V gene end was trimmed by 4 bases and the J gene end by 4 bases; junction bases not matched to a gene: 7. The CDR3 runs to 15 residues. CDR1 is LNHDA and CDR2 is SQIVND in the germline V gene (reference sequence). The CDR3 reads CASSTGTGLTYGYTF. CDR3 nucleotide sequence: TGTGCCAGTAGTACCGGGACAGGGTTAACCTATGGCTACACCTTC.

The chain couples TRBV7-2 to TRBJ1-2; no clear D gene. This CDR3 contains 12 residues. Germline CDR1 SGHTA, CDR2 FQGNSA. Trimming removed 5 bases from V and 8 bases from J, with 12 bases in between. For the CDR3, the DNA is TGTGCCAGCAGCCTCAGCAGGAAGGGCTACACCTTC. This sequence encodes CASSLSRKGYTF.

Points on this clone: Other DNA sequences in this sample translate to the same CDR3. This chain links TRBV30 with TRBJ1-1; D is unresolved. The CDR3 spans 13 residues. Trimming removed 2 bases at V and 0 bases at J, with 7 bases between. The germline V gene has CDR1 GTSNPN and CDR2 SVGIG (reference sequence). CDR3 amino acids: CAWSRQVNTEAFF. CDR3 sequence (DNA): TGTGCCTGGAGTAGGCAGGTGAACACTGAAGCTTTCTTT.

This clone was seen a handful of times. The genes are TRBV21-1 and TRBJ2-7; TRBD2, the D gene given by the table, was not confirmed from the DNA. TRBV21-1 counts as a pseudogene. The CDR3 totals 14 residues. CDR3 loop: CASSPQRAEGEQYF. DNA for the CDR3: TGTGCCAGCAGCCCCCAGCGAGCTGAGGGAGAGCAGTACTTC.

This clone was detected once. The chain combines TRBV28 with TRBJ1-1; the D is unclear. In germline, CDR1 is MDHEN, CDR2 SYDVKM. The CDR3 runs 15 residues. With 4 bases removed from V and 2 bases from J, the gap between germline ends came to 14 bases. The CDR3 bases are TGTGCCAGCAGTTCCCCGGTCGCAAGTAACACTGAAGCTTTCTTT. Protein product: CASSSPVASNTEAFF.

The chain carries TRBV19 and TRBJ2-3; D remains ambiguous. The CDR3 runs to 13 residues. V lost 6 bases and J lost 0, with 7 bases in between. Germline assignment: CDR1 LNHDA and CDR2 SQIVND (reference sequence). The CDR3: CASSGFSTDTQYF. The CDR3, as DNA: TGTGCCAGTAGCGGTTTTAGCACAGATACGCAGTATTTT.

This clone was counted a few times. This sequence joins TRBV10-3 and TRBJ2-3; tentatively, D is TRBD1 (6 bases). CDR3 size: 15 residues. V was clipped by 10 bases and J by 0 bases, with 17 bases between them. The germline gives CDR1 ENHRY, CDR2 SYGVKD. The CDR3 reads CATNAGVYSTDTQYF. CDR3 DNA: TGTGCCACAAACGCAGGGGTATACAGCACAGATACGCAGTATTTT.

As DNA, the CDR3 is TGTGCCAGCAGCCCGACAGGGAGCGGAAACACCATATATTTT. Amino acid sequence: CASSPTGSGNTIYF. The rearrangement joins TRBV13 to TRBJ1-3, with 7 bases fitting TRBD1. Germline trimming cut 5 bases from V and 4 bases from J; bases unmatched to any gene: 5. The CDR3 is made up of 14 amino acids. Germline-derived CDR1 and CDR2 are PRHDT and FYEKMQ (reference sequence).

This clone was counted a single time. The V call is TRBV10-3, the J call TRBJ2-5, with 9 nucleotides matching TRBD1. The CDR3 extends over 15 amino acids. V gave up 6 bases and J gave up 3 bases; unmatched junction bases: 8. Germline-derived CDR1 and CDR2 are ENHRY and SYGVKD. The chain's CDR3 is CAISLTGTGKETQYF. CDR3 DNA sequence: TGTGCCATCAGCCTTACCGGGACAGGGAAAGAGACCCAGTACTTC.

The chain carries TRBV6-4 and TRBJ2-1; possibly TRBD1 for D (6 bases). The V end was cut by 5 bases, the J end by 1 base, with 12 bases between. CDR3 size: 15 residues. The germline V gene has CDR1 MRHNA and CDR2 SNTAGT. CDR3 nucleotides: TGTGCCAGCAGTCCCCTCAGGGGATCCTACAATGAGCAGTTCTTC. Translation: CASSPLRGSYNEQFF.

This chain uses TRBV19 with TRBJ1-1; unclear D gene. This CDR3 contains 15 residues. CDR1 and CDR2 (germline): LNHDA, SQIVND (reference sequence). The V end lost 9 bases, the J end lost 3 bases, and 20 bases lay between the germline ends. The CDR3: CASTALRSGDTEAFF. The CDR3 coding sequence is TGTGCCAGCACTGCCCTGCGTTCCGGAGACACTGAAGCTTTCTTT.